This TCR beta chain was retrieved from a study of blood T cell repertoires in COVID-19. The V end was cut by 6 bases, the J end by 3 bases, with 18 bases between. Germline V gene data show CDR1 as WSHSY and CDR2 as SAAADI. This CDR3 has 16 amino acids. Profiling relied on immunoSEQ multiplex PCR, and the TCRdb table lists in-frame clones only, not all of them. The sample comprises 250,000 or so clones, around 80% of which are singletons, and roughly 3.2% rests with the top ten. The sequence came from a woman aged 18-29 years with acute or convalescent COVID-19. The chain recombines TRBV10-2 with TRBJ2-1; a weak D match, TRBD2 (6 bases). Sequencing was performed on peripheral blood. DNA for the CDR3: TGCGCCAGCAGCGCGAGACTAGGTTCCGACTACAATGAGCAGTTCTTC. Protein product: CASSARLGSDYNEQFF.